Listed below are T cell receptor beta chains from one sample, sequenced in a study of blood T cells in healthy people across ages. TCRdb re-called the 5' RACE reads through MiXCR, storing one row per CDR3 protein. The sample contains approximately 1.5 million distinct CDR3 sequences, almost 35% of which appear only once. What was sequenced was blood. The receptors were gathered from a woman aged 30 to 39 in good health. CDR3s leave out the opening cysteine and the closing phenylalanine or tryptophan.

CDR3aa: AGSDRTSYGYT; v_gene: TRBV27; len: 11
CDR3aa: ASRRDQRGEQF; v_gene: TRBV6-5; len: 11
CDR3aa: ASSPGLNSNEQF; v_gene: TRBV5-1; len: 12
CDR3aa: SARFASGIYEQY; v_gene: TRBV20-1; len: 12
CDR3aa: SAPGSRQGEQF; v_gene: TRBV20-1; len: 11
CDR3aa: AISEYLGRTSTDTQY; v_gene: TRBV10-3; len: 15
CDR3aa: ASSPGRDRNLRVQY; v_gene: TRBV28; len: 14
CDR3aa: ASSLGTSRDEQF; v_gene: TRBV7-7; len: 12
CDR3aa: SVQGAYNEQF; v_gene: TRBV29-1; len: 10
CDR3aa: ASSGGGTGAETQY; v_gene: TRBV6-1; len: 13
CDR3aa: SAELGTGGQETQY; v_gene: TRBV20-1; len: 13
CDR3aa: ASRLAGTGRSGANVLT; v_gene: TRBV6-1; len: 16
CDR3aa: ASSPPSGRKSYNEQF; v_gene: TRBV16; len: 15
CDR3aa: ACSLWARVRLFDTEAF; v_gene: TRBV7-2; len: 16
CDR3aa: ASAGPYRARKYEQY; v_gene: TRBV12-3/TRBV12-4; len: 14
CDR3aa: SARYLQGTEAF; v_gene: TRBV20-1; len: 11
CDR3aa: ASSLVQAAYGYT; v_gene: TRBV5-1; len: 12
CDR3aa: SASAGGPWEETQY; v_gene: TRBV20-1; len: 13
CDR3aa: ASSPPLGRETQY; v_gene: TRBV3-1; len: 12
CDR3aa: ASSHPQGDGYT; v_gene: TRBV4-1; len: 11
CDR3aa: ASSLTTGQVVSNEQF; v_gene: TRBV5-6; len: 15